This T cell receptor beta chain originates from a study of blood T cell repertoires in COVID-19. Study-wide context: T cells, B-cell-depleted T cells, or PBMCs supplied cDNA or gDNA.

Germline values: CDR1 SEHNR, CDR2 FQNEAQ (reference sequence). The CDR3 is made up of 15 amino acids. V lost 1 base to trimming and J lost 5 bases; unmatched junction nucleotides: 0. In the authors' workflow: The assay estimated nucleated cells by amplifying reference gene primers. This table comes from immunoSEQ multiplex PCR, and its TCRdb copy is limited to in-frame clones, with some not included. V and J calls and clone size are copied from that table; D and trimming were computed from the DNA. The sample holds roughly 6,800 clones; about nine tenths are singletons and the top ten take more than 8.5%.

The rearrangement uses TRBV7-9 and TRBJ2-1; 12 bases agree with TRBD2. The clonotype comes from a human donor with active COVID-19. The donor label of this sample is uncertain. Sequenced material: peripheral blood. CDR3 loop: CASSLGTSGNNEQFF. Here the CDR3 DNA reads TGTGCCAGCAGCTTAGGGACTAGCGGGAACAATGAGCAGTTCTTC.